A selection of T cell receptor beta chains follows, all from one sample in a study of CD8 T cells in ankylosing spondylitis. TCRdb processed the 5' RACE reads anew with MiXCR; each CDR3 protein has one entry. This sample has more than 100,000 distinct CDR3 sequences; approximately 17% occur once, and the top ten carry around a third. The sample consisted of blood, either unsorted or a sorted T cell fraction (not recorded which). Source of these receptors: a male donor with ankylosing spondylitis. Both conserved end residues are trimmed from each CDR3.

V gene	J gene	CDR3 protein
TRBV15	TRBJ1-4	ATSGGRTDEKLF
TRBV28	TRBJ2-7	ASSLTASGSYEQY
TRBV12-3/TRBV12-4	TRBJ2-7	ASSFRLAGGRQY
TRBV2	TRBJ2-3	ASSGSRDTQY
TRBV10-3	TRBJ2-7	AISESMTGFYEQY
TRBV25-1	TRBJ1-1	ASSAGEAF
TRBV28	TRBJ1-1	ASSFGTTGPEAF
TRBV7-9	TRBJ2-7	ASRSGQTYEQY
TRBV27	TRBJ2-1	ASSPPGQGYNEQF
TRBV2	TRBJ1-2	ASGQVHGYT
TRBV6-1	TRBJ1-5	ASSDPLGGNQPQH
TRBV28	TRBJ2-7	ASSISGITYEQY
TRBV20-1	TRBJ2-7	SMTSGTHYEQY
TRBV6-5	TRBJ1-3	ASSSLFGGKVGNTIY
TRBV15	TRBJ2-4	ATSRERRGYIQY
TRBV27	TRBJ1-1	ASSYSGFNTEAF
TRBV28	TRBJ2-3	ASSFLVAGFLDTQY
TRBV28	TRBJ2-7	ASSLLRTAPYEQY
TRBV7-8	TRBJ2-7	ASSVNPEGADYEQY
TRBV27	TRBJ2-5	ASSLNKVETQY
TRBV27	TRBJ2-2	ASSSYRELF
TRBV28	TRBJ2-7	ASSLSPSEQY
TRBV7-9	TRBJ1-1	ASSLYRGGRDAF
TRBV29-1	TRBJ2-7	SVAGTSASYEQY
TRBV30	TRBJ2-1	AWSGHTTNHYHLIWF
TRBV5-6	TRBJ2-3	ASSFWGSLDTQY
TRBV5-6	TRBJ2-2	ASSNDRGNTGELF
TRBV7-6	TRBJ2-3	ASSLGSQGERKDTQY
TRBV2	TRBJ1-5	ASTTWGSNQPQH
TRBV12-3/TRBV12-4	TRBJ2-1	ASSSGSGYNEQF
TRBV28	TRBJ2-3	ASSLANTQY
TRBV12-3/TRBV12-4	TRBJ2-4	ASSFGIAKNIQY
TRBV7-2	TRBJ1-1	ASSLQGVNTEAF
TRBV14	TRBJ2-7	ASSQDYYEQY
TRBV10-3	TRBJ2-7	AIEGPEEQY
TRBV15	TRBJ2-2	ATSTGEQGPTGELF
TRBV29-1	TRBJ2-7	SVADSYEQY
TRBV29-1	TRBJ2-1	SVEEANYAQF
TRBV11-2	TRBJ2-1	ASSPSREKGYNEQF
TRBV7-9	TRBJ2-2	ASSEKGFGELF
TRBV29-1	TRBJ2-7	SVESPGQTFRDEQY
TRBV25-1	TRBJ2-7	ASTSPLAGVSYEQY
TRBV29-1	TRBJ1-4	SVEGRQGAGKLF
TRBV28	TRBJ2-1	ATHSGGSSYNEQF
TRBV27	TRBJ2-5	ASSRGTSGRETQY
TRBV24-1	TRBJ2-7	ATSAGQGASSEQY
TRBV5-6	TRBJ1-3	ASSFGAELGNTIY
TRBV4-3	TRBJ2-1	ASSQDGTPRDEQF
TRBV4-1	TRBJ1-5	ASSLMDRGNQPQH
TRBV28	TRBJ2-7	ASSLNNPARGVLYEQY
TRBV4-3	TRBJ1-2	ASSQAGTGLKGYT
TRBV5-5	TRBJ2-4	ASSSRGGGYNIQY
TRBV6-5	TRBJ1-2	ASSYGHGTNGYT
TRBV4-1	TRBJ1-1	ASSQEGAGKAF
TRBV10-3	TRBJ2-7	AIGTSKDEQY